The 28 T cell receptor beta chains listed next were all sequenced from one sample in a study of cytomegalovirus exposure and HLA in healthy donors. The PCR ran on 60 Vbeta and 13 Jbeta primers. TCRdb's table, derived via immunoSEQ multiplex PCR, lists solely in-frame clones and lacks some. The table includes roughly 49,000 clones, 77% detected once. The sequencing input was PBMCs. These receptors were taken from a woman aged 40 to 50 in good health and CMV-seropositive.

This clone was recorded a few times. This chain connects TRBV2 to TRBJ1-3; D unresolved. Per germline, CDR1 SNHLY and CDR2 FYNNEI. Trimming shortened V by 7 bases and J by 0 bases, and 16 bases separated the two germline ends. The CDR3 spans 16 residues. The CDR3 loop reads CASKIASYSSGNTIYF. DNA for the CDR3: TGTGCCAGCAAGATAGCTAGCTACTCCTCTGGAAACACCATATATTTT.

This clone was seen only a few times. This sequence joins TRBV7-9 and TRBJ2-4; TRBD1 matches 12 bases. The CDR3 runs to 15 residues. The V segment lost 6 bases and the J segment 9 bases; nucleotides outside the gene matches: 9. Germline CDR1 is SEHNR and CDR2 is FQNEAQ (reference sequence). CDR3 protein: CASRIPGQGATIQYF. The CDR3 DNA is TGTGCCAGCAGGATACCGGGACAGGGGGCAACCATTCAGTACTTC.

The chain employs TRBV29-1 and TRBJ2-7; TRBD1 agrees at 12 bases. The V and J ends lost 4 bases and 7 bases, in that order; junction bases with no gene match: 8. The CDR3 is 14 residues long. Germline V CDR1 and CDR2: SQVTM, ANQGSEA. The CDR3 loop is CSVGGGQGAGEQYF. As DNA, the CDR3 is TGCAGCGTTGGGGGGGGACAGGGGGCTGGTGAGCAGTACTTC.

The chain links TRBV18 to TRBJ1-5; D perhaps matches TRBD1 (6 bases). CDR1 is KGHSH, CDR2 LQKENI, per germline. There are 16 residues in the CDR3. Trimming took 0 bases from V and 0 from J, leaving 9 bases between them. In DNA, the CDR3 is TGTGCCAGCTCACCACCGTGGGACAATAGCAATCAGCCCCAGCATTTT. This gives the protein CASSPPWDNSNQPQHF.

This rearrangement joins TRBV28 to TRBJ1-2, with 7 bases lining up with TRBD1. This CDR3 region has 13 residues. The junction had 3 bases not matched to a gene; V was cut back by 1 base and J by 7 bases. Per germline, CDR1 MDHEN and CDR2 SYDVKM. CDR3 in amino acids: CASSLLDRAGYTF. The CDR3 DNA follows: TGTGCCAGCAGTTTATTAGACAGGGCTGGCTACACCTTC.

The chain employs TRBV10-3 and TRBJ1-1; TRBD1 matches at 8 bases. The CDR3 has 14 residues. V trimming: 8 bases; J trimming: 2 bases; junction bases outside the gene matches: 7. Germline CDR1 is ENHRY and CDR2 is SYGVKD. The CDR3 nucleotides read TGTGCCATCGCGCGAGACAGGGGCAACACTGAAGCTTTCTTT. It codes for CAIARDRGNTEAFF.

This clone was seen a few times. V gene TRBV4-2 combines with J gene TRBJ1-2; the D gene is possibly TRBD1 (6 bases). Between the trimmed V and J ends, which lost 6 bases and 0 bases, there was a span of 14 bases. The CDR3 extends over 15 amino acids. CDR1 is LGHNA and CDR2 is YNFKEQ in the germline V gene. For the CDR3, the DNA is TGTGCCAGCAGACCCACGGACAGAGCTAACTATGGCTACACCTTC. This sequence encodes CASRPTDRANYGYTF.

The J gene is TRBJ2-5, the V gene TRBV10-2; a weak D match, TRBD1 (5 bases). Germline loops: CDR1 WSHSY, CDR2 SAAADI. The CDR3 consists of 12 residues. V gave up 6 bases and J gave up 3 bases, with 8 bases separating them. The CDR3, as DNA: TGCGCCAGCAGAGTAGGGGAAGAGACCCAGTACTTC. Its translation is CASRVGEETQYF.

The V gene is TRBV4-1, the J gene TRBJ1-1, with D perhaps matching TRBD1 (5 bases). Germline CDR1 reads MGHRA; CDR2 reads YSYEKL. The length of the CDR3 is 15 residues. Trimming stripped 6 bases from V and 11 bases from J, with 25 bases between. CDR3 amino acids: CASRSILGTSREAFF. CDR3 nucleotides: TGCGCCAGCAGGAGTATCCTAGGGACCTCACGGGAGGCTTTCTTT.

The V and J genes are TRBV29-1 and TRBJ2-1; D possibly corresponds to TRBD1 (6 bases). V dropped 2 bases and J dropped 7 bases, with 6 bases sitting between them. The CDR3 is made up of 11 amino acids. From germline, CDR1 is SQVTM and CDR2 ANQGSEA. The CDR3 region is CSVEQGNEQFF. The DNA of the CDR3 is TGCAGCGTTGAACAGGGGAATGAGCAGTTCTTC.

The chain uses TRBV5-6 and TRBJ1-2; 7 nucleotides align to TRBD1. CDR3 length: 14 amino acids. From germline, CDR1 is SGHDT and CDR2 YYEEEE. V lost 4 bases to trimming and J lost 10 bases; unmatched junction nucleotides: 13. The DNA for the CDR3 is TGTGCCAGCAGCCCAGGGGGTGATCTATGGGACTACACCTTC. Residues: CASSPGGDLWDYTF.

The chain combines TRBV4-2 with TRBJ2-1; D is uncertain. The CDR3 has 14 amino acids. V shed 0 bases and J shed 9 bases, with 12 bases lying between them. Germline CDR1 reads LGHNA; CDR2 reads YNFKEQ. CDR3 protein: CASSQDGISPEQFF. The CDR3 DNA follows: TGTGCCAGCAGCCAAGATGGCATAAGTCCTGAGCAGTTCTTC.

This chain connects TRBV2 to TRBJ2-1; 11 nucleotides line up with TRBD2. Looked up from germline, CDR1 is SNHLY and CDR2 is FYNNEI. Trimming took 2 bases from V and 0 from J; bases not matched to a gene: 9. The CDR3 is 19 amino acids. The CDR3 DNA is TGTGCCAGCAGTGAAATGGAGGTCCTAGCGGGGGGCTCCTACAATGAGCAGTTCTTC. This gives the protein CASSEMEVLAGGSYNEQFF.

The rearrangement links TRBV27 to TRBJ1-4; possibly TRBD1 for D (5 bases). V lost 8 bases and J 3 bases, leaving 13 bases between the germline ends. This CDR3 contains 14 residues. CDR1 and CDR2 from the germline V gene are MNHEY and SMNVEV (reference sequence). CDR3 bases: TGTGCCAGCCGCCCGGGGGGATCTAATGAAAAACTGTTTTTT. Its protein product is CASRPGGSNEKLFF. The whole variable domain, remainder taken from reference TRBV27 and TRBJ1-4, is EAQVTQNPRYLITVTGKKLTVTCSQNMNHEYMSWYRQDPGLGLRQIYYSMNVEVTDKGDVPEGYKVSRKEKRNFPLILESPSPNQTSLYFCASRPGGSNEKLFFGSGTQLSVL.

The gene calls are TRBV7-2 and TRBJ2-7, with a possible D match to TRBD2 (5 bases). Trimming took 5 bases from V and 2 from J, leaving 13 bases between them. Per the germline V gene, CDR1 is SGHTA and CDR2 is FQGNSA. The CDR3 loop spans 14 amino acids. For the CDR3, the DNA is TGTGCCAGCAGCCCTCAGCGGAGTACCTACGAGCAGTACTTC. This codes for CASSPQRSTYEQYF.

V and J are TRBV27 and TRBJ2-1, with D possibly being TRBD2 (6 bases). Trimming took 6 bases from V and 8 from J, leaving 14 bases between them. The CDR3 is 13 residues long. Looked up from germline, CDR1 is MNHEY and CDR2 is SMNVEV (reference sequence). For the CDR3, the DNA is TGTGCCAGCAGGTCCCACCGGGACTATGAGCAGTTCTTC. Residues: CASRSHRDYEQFF.

This chain links TRBV6-6 with TRBJ1-2; TRBD1 agrees at 8 bases. Germline CDR1 MNHNY, CDR2 SVGAGI (reference sequence). The CDR3 consists of 12 residues. Unmatched junction bases numbered 5, after V lost 5 bases and J lost 9 bases. This CDR3 is CASSQGQGSYTF. CDR3 coding DNA: TGTGCCAGCAGTCAAGGACAGGGCAGCTACACCTTC.

The CDR3 sequence: CASSPVGVGTNEKLFF. Here the CDR3 DNA reads TGTGCCAGCAGCCCCGTCGGGGTCGGAACTAATGAAAAACTGTTTTTT. V and J are TRBV4-2 and TRBJ1-4; no firm D call. The CDR3 consists of 16 residues. The germline V gene encodes CDR1 LGHNA and CDR2 YNFKEQ. V lost 4 bases to trimming and J lost 1 base, with 13 bases between them.

This clone was recorded a few times. This rearrangement joins TRBV14 to TRBJ1-1; D call uncertain. The V end was cut by 0 bases, the J end by 11 bases, with 16 bases between. This CDR3 is built from 14 residues. The germline V gene encodes CDR1 SGHDN and CDR2 FVKESK. CDR3 sequence (DNA): TGTGCCAGCAGCCAAGATCCGCAGCTGGGGAGGGCTTTCTTT. Translating gives CASSQDPQLGRAFF.

This rearrangement joins TRBV5-4 to TRBJ2-6, with a weak D call TRBD1 (6 bases). The V end lost 4 bases, the J end lost 0 bases, and 8 bases lay between the germline ends. The CDR3 is 15 residues long. The germline V gene encodes CDR1 SGHNT and CDR2 YYREEE (reference sequence). CDR3: CASSRGGSGANVLTF. The CDR3 DNA is TGTGCCAGCAGCCGAGGGGGCTCTGGGGCCAACGTCCTGACTTTC.

The chain is built from TRBV2 and TRBJ2-3; a possible D gene is TRBD1 (6 bases). CDR1 and CDR2 from the germline V gene are SNHLY and FYNNEI. The V gene lost 6 bases and the J gene lost 0 bases, with 10 bases spanning the gap. The CDR3 is 14 residues long. The CDR3 loop is CASRLQGSTDTQYF. CDR3 bases: TGTGCCAGCAGGCTACAGGGAAGCACAGATACGCAGTATTTT.

The chain recombines TRBV5-4 with TRBJ1-6; 9 nucleotides agree with TRBD1. Per germline, CDR1 SGHNT and CDR2 YYREEE (reference sequence). The CDR3 contains 16 residues. After removal of 0 bases from V and 9 bases from J, the junction contained 7 bases not matched to a gene. Here the CDR3 reads CASSLGVGQGVSPLHF. The CDR3 DNA reads as TGTGCCAGCAGCTTGGGCGTGGGACAGGGAGTTTCACCCCTCCACTTT.

This clone was found a few times. The rearrangement joins TRBV5-1 to TRBJ2-1, with 11 bases identical to TRBD2. The junction had 7 bases not matched to a gene; V was cut back by 5 bases and J by 12 bases. The CDR3 is 13 amino acids. Germline lookup yields CDR1 SGHRS and CDR2 YFSETQ. This CDR3 is CASRSTSGGGQFF. Here the CDR3 DNA reads TGCGCCAGCAGGTCAACTAGCGGGGGAGGGCAGTTCTTC.

The genes are TRBV21-1 and TRBJ2-3; the tabulated D call, TRBD1, remains unverified against the DNA. TRBV21-1 represents a pseudogene. There are 16 residues in the CDR3. DNA of the CDR3: TGTGCCAGCAGCAACCGGACAGGGAACGAAACAGATACGCAGTATTTT. The encoded protein is CASSNRTGNETDTQYF.

There are a few counts of this clone. The chain combines TRBV2 with TRBJ2-7, with D tentatively TRBD1 (6 bases). CDR3 length equals 14 residues. V was clipped by 6 bases and J by 1 base, with 13 bases between them. Germline V gene sequence: CDR1 SNHLY, CDR2 FYNNEI. CDR3 protein: CASRDSSVSYEQYF. The CDR3 bases are TGTGCCAGCAGGGACAGTTCAGTGTCCTACGAGCAGTACTTC.

The chain employs TRBV30 and TRBJ1-2; possible D gene TRBD1, 6 bases. V was trimmed by 3 bases and J by 3 bases, leaving 14 bases between them. The CDR3 loop spans 14 amino acids. Looked up from germline, CDR1 is GTSNPN and CDR2 is SVGIG (reference sequence). In DNA, the CDR3 is TGTGCCTGGAGCCTACAGGGTCCTGACTATGGCTACACCTTC. Residues: CAWSLQGPDYGYTF.

This rearrangement joins TRBV4-2 to TRBJ2-1, with 8 bases matching TRBD2. Germline CDR1 LGHNA, CDR2 YNFKEQ. V lost 2 bases and J lost 0; bases outside the gene matches: 6. There are 17 residues in the CDR3. In DNA form, the CDR3 reads TGTGCCAGCAGCCAAACTAGCGGATCGAGCTCCTACAATGAGCAGTTCTTC. Translating gives CASSQTSGSSSYNEQFF.

This clone has a single count. The J gene is TRBJ2-1, the V gene TRBV27; D remains ambiguous. Germline V gene data show CDR1 as MNHEY and CDR2 as SMNVEV (reference sequence). V lost 6 bases, J lost 7 bases, and 7 bases lay in between. The CDR3 loop spans 11 amino acids. The CDR3 region has the DNA TGTGCCAGCAGGTCCTTAAATGAGCAGTTCTTC. Residues: CASRSLNEQFF.